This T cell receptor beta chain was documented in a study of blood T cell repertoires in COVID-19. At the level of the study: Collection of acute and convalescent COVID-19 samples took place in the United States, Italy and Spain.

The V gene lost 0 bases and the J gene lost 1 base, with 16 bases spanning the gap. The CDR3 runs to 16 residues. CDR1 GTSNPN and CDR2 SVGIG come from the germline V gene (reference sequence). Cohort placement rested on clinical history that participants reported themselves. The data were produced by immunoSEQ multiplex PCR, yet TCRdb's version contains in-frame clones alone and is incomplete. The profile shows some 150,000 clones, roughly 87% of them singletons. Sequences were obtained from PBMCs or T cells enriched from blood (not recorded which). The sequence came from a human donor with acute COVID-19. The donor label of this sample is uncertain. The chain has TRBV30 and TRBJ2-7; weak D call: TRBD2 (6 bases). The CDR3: CAWSVGAGRQSYEQYF. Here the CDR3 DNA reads TGTGCCTGGAGTGTCGGTGCGGGGCGGCAGTCCTACGAGCAGTACTTC.